This passage covers 2 T cell receptor beta chains from one sample sequenced in a study of T cells in localized non-small cell lung cancer. The table came from immunoSEQ multiplex PCR; TCRdb's copy has only in-frame clones and leaves some out. The sample carries over 40,000 clones, approximately 90% recorded once. The specimen was peripheral blood, collected before any cancer treatment. The receptor set was obtained from a woman between 18 and 49 years old with stage III lung adenocarcinoma.

V usage is TRBV4-2 and J usage is TRBJ2-5; the D gene is possibly TRBD2 (5 bases). The CDR3 contains 13 residues. Germline V gene lookup returns CDR1 LGHNA and CDR2 YNFKEQ. The V gene lost 0 bases and the J gene lost 5 bases, with 7 bases spanning the gap. The CDR3 here is CASSQDTGETQYF. The CDR3 bases are TGTGCCAGCAGCCAAGACACGGGGGAGACCCAGTACTTC.

The J gene is TRBJ2-1, the V gene TRBV11-1; D may be TRBD1 or TRBD2 (5 bases each). The CDR3 is 11 residues long. CDR1 and CDR2 from the germline V gene are SGHAT and FQDESV (reference sequence). Between the trimmed V and J ends, which lost 5 bases and 15 bases, there was a span of 14 bases. The DNA of the CDR3 is TGTGCCAGCAGCGGGGGTAGTAGTTGGTTCTTC. It codes for CASSGGSSWFF.